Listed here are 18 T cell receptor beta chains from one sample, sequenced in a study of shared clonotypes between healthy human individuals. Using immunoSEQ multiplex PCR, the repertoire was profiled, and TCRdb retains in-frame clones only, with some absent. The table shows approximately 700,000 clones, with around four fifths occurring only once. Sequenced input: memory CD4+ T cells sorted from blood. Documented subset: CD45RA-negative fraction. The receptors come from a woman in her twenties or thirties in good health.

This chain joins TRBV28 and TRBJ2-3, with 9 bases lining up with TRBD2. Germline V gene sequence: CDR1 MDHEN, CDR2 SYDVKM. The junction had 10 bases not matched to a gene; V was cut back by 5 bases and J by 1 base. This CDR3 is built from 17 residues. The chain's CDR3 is CASSLPWPSGGTDTQYF. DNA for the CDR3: TGTGCCAGCAGTCTCCCCTGGCCTAGCGGGGGCACAGATACGCAGTATTTT.

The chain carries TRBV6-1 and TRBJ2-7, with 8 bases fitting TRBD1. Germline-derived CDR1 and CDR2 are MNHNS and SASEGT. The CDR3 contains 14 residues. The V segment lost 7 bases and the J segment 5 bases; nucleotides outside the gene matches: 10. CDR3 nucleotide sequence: TGTGCCAGCATCGTTGACTGGACAGGGAACGAGCAGTACTTC. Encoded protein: CASIVDWTGNEQYF.

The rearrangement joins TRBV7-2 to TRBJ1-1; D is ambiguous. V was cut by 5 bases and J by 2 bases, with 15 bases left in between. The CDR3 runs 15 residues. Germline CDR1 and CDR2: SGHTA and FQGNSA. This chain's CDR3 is CASSGREGVNTEAFF. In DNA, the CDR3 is TGTGCCAGCAGCGGGCGGGAGGGCGTCAACACTGAAGCTTTCTTT.

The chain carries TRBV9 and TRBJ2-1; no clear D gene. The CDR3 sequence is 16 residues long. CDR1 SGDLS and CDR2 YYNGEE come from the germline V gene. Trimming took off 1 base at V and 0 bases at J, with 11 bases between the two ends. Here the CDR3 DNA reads TGTGCCAGCAGCGTATCGGCTAGTCGCTCCTACAATGAGCAGTTCTTC. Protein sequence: CASSVSASRSYNEQFF.

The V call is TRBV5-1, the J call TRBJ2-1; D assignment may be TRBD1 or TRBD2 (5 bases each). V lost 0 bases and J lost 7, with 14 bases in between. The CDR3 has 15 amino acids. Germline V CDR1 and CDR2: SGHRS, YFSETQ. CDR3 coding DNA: TGCGCCAGCAGCTTGGGGTTGGGGGTGCGGAATGAGCAGTTCTTC. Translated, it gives CASSLGLGVRNEQFF.

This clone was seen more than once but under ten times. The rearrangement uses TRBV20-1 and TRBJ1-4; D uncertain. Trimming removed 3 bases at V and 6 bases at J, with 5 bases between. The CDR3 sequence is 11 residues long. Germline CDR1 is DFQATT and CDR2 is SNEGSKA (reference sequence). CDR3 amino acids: CSASVDEKLFF. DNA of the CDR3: TGCAGTGCTAGTGTCGATGAAAAACTGTTTTTT.

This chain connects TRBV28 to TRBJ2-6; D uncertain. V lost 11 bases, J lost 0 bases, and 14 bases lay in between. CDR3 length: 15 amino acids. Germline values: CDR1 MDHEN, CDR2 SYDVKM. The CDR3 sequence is CASRPAGSGANVLTF. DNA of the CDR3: TGTGCCTCCAGGCCAGCTGGCTCTGGGGCCAACGTCCTGACTTTC.

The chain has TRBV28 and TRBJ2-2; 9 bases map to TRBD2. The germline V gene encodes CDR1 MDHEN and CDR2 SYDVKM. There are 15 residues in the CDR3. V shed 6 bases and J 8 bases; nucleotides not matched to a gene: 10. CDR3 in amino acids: CASSRAGGGGGELFF. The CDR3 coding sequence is TGTGCCAGCAGCAGAGCGGGAGGAGGAGGAGGGGAGCTGTTTTTT.

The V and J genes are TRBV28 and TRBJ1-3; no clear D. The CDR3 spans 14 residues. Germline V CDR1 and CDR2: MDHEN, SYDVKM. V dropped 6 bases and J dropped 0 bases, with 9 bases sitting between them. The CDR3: CASRLHGSGNTIYF. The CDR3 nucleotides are TGTGCCAGCAGGCTGCATGGCTCTGGAAACACCATATATTTT. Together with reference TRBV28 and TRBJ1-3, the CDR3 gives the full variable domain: DVKVTQSSRYLVKRTGEKVFLECVQDMDHENMFWYRQDPGLGLRLIYFSYDVKMKEKGDIPEGYSVSREKKERFSLILESASTNQTSMYLCASRLHGSGNTIYFGEGSWLTVV.

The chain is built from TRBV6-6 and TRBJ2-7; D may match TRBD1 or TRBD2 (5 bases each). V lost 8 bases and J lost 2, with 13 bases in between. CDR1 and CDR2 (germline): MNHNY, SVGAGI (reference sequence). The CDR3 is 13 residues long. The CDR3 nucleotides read TGTGCCAGCTTCCGGGACGGCGCCTACGAGCAGTACTTC. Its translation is CASFRDGAYEQYF.

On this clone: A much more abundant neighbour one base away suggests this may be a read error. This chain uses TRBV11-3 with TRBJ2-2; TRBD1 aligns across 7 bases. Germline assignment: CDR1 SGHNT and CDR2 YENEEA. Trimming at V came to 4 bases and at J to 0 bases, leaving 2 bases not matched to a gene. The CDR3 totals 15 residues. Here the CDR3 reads CASSYGTANTGELFF. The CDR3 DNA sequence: TGTGCCAGCAGCTACGGGACAGCGAACACCGGGGAGCTGTTTTTT.

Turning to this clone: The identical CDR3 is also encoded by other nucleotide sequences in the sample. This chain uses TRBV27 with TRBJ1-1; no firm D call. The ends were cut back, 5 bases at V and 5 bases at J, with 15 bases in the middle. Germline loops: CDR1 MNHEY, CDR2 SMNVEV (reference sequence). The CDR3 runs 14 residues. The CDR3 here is CASSTLQRDTEAFF. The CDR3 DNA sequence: TGTGCCAGCAGTACATTACAAAGGGATACTGAAGCTTTCTTT.

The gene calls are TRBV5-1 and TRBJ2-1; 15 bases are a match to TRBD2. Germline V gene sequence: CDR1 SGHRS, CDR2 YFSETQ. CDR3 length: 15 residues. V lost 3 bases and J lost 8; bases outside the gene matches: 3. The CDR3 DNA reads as TGCGCCAGCAGCTCCGGGACTAGCGGGGGGCATGAGCAGTTCTTC. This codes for CASSSGTSGGHEQFF. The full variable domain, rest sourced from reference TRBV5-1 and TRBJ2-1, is KAGVTQTPRYLIKTRGQQVTLSCSPISGHRSVSWYQQTPGQGLQFLFEYFSETQRNKGNFPGRFSGRQFSNSRSEMNVSTLELGDSALYLCASSSGTSGGHEQFFGPGTRLTVL.

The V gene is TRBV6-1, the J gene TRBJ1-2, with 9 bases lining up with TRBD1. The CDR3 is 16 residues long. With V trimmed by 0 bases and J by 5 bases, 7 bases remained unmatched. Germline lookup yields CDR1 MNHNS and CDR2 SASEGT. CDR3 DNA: TGTGCCAGCAGTGAAGCGCTCAGGACAGGGGTTTATGGCTACACCTTC. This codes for CASSEALRTGVYGYTF.

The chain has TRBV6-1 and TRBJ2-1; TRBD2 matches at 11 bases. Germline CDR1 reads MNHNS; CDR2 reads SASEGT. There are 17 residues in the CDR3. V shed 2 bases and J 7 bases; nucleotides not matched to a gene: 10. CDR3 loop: CASSERVSGRVGNEQFF. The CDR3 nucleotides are TGTGCCAGCAGTGAACGGGTTAGCGGGAGGGTCGGGAATGAGCAGTTCTTC.

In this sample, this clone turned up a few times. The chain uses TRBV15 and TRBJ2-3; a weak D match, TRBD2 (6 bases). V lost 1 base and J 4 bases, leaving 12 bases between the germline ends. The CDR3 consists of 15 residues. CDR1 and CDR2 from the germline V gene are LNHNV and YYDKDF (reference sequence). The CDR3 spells CATSRGGVSADTQYF. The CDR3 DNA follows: TGTGCCACCAGCAGAGGGGGGGTTAGCGCAGATACGCAGTATTTT.

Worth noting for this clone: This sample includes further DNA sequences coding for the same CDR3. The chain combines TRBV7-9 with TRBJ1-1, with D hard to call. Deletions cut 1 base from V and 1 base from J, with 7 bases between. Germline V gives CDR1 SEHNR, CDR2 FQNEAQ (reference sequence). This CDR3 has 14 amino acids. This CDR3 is CASSLGAANTEAFF. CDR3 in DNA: TGTGCCAGCAGCTTAGGGGCCGCGAACACTGAAGCTTTCTTT.

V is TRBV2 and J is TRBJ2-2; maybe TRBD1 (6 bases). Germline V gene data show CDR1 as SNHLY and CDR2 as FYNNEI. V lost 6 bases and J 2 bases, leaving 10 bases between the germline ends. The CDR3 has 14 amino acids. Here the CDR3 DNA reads TGTGCCAGCAGCGGACAGACTAACACCGGGGAGCTGTTTTTT. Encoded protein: CASSGQTNTGELFF.